This T cell receptor beta chain was profiled in a study of cytomegalovirus exposure and HLA in healthy donors. The CDR3 has 16 amino acids. V lost 0 bases and J lost 5; bases outside the gene matches: 6. Germline assignment: CDR1 MNHEY and CDR2 SVGAGI. General study findings and limits: TCR beta chains numbering 150 to 200 were designated cytomegalovirus-associated.

Healthy bone marrow donors supplied every sample. Comments on this clone: Its antigen is still unknown.

Vbeta (60) and Jbeta (13) primers were used in the PCR. Sequencing used immunoSEQ multiplex PCR; TCRdb keeps in-frame clones, though not all of them. The repertoire holds some 67,000 clones, with around 91% as singletons. The gene calls are TRBV6-5 and TRBJ2-3, with TRBD2 identical over 9 bases. The receptor's source is a woman aged 25 to 39 in good health and CMV-seropositive. Source material: PBMCs. The CDR3 DNA reads TGTGCCAGCAGTTACTCGGTTGGTAGCGGGAGAGATACGCAGTATTTT. This sequence encodes CASSYSVGSGRDTQYF.